This T cell receptor (beta chain) is drawn from a study of identifying expanded T cells in peripheral blood. Concerning this clone itself: The target antigen is unknown.

Germline trimming cut 2 bases from V and 2 bases from J; bases unmatched to any gene: 6. Germline loops: CDR1 MGHDK, CDR2 SYGVNS. This CDR3 comprises 15 residues. Notes on the study in general: Across healthy donors, higher total template counts meant significantly greater roughly 2-week count variance. Over approximately two and four weeks, about 15 and 19 clones changed, versus around 1.2 between replicates.

Profiling relied on immunoSEQ multiplex PCR, and the TCRdb table lists in-frame clones only, not all of them. The sample has tens of thousands of clones; around 90% are singletons. Sequenced sample: blood. The chain carries TRBV25-1 and TRBJ2-7; the match to TRBD1 covers 7 bases. The clonotype originates from a person aged 18 to 75 in good health. CDR3 residues: CASSEGTALTYEQYF. DNA for the CDR3: TGTGCCAGCAGTGAAGGGACAGCCTTAACCTACGAGCAGTACTTC.